The TCR beta chain under discussion was sequenced for a study of blood T cell repertoires in COVID-19. Germline lookup yields CDR1 MNHEY and CDR2 SVGAGI. The CDR3 spans 14 residues. V shed 5 bases, J shed 2 bases, and the junction held 6 bases outside the gene matches. The method was immunoSEQ multiplex PCR; TCRdb's version includes in-frame clones alone and lacks a portion of them. The sample has about 170,000 clones, about 80% seen once. The chain recombines TRBV6-5 with TRBJ2-7; 7 bases agree with TRBD1. The source of this sequence is a man aged 50-60 years who had recovered from COVID-19. Sequencing was done on a sample of PBMCs or T cells enriched from blood (not recorded which). The CDR3 nucleotides read TGTGCCAGCAGTAGACAGGGAAGAACCTACGAGCAGTACTTC. This sequence encodes CASSRQGRTYEQYF.